This is a list of T cell receptor beta chains from one sample in a study of blood T cells in healthy people across ages. One entry per CDR3 protein, called by TCRdb with MiXCR from the 5' RACE reads. Among 1.5 million to 2 million distinct CDR3 sequences, around 50% were seen once, and the ten largest hold more than 2%. Source material: blood. These receptors came from a woman aged 40 to 49 in good health. The CDR3 runs from the conserved cysteine through the conserved F or W. D genes are given only for firm matches. Rows give clone size only sometimes, using once, few, many, or a class for an expanded clone.

>TRBV6-2/TRBV6-3|TRBJ2-1|NA|once
CASSYLRGNNEQFF
TGTGCCAGCAGTTATCTAAGAGGAAACAATGAGCAGTTCTTC
>TRBV5-1|TRBJ2-7|NA|few
CASSFDSPAGEQYF
TGCGCCAGCAGCTTCGACTCACCGGCGGGCGAGCAGTACTTC
>TRBV20-1|TRBJ2-3|TRBD2|NA
CSARNSGGPTDTQYF
TGCAGTGCTAGAAATAGCGGGGGCCCCACCGATACGCAGTATTTT
>TRBV24-1|TRBJ2-3|NA|NA
CATSARTVSTDTQYF
TGTGCCACCAGTGCAAGGACCGTGAGCACAGATACGCAGTATTTT
>TRBV27|TRBJ2-5|NA|NA
CATKRQGGWETQYF
TGTGCCACCAAGAGACAGGGAGGGTGGGAGACCCAGTACTTC
>TRBV9|TRBJ2-1|NA|few
CASSVVHREYNEQFF
TGTGCCAGCAGCGTAGTACACAGGGAGTACAATGAGCAGTTCTTC
>TRBV5-1|TRBJ2-3|NA|many
CASSSRITDTQYF
TGCGCCAGCAGCAGCAGGATCACAGATACGCAGTATTTT
>TRBV6-2/TRBV6-3|TRBJ2-3|TRBD2|few
CASSWTSGGELDTQYF
TGTGCCAGCAGTTGGACTAGCGGGGGCGAGCTGGATACGCAGTATTTT
>TRBV28|TRBJ2-5|NA|NA
CASCLPGAGIYSEQYF
TGTGCCAGCTGTTTGCCAGGCGCCGGGATCTACTCTGAGCAGTACTTC
>TRBV20-1|TRBJ2-5|TRBD2|few
CSARDLAGGFWETQYF
TGCAGTGCTAGAGACCTAGCGGGGGGATTTTGGGAGACCCAGTACTTC
>TRBV27|TRBJ1-2|NA|NA
CASSLSSTGGYTF
TGTGCCAGCAGTTTATCCTCGACAGGTGGCTACACCTTC
>TRBV5-1|TRBJ1-2|TRBD1|NA
CASSLAATGNGYTF
TGCGCCAGCAGCTTGGCCGCGACAGGGAACGGCTACACCTTC
>TRBV5-1|TRBJ1-1|NA|NA
CASSIWSPRESPGTEAFF
TGCGCCAGCAGCATTTGGAGTCCCAGGGAATCGCCGGGCACTGAAGCTTTCTTT
>TRBV6-5|TRBJ2-1|NA|NA
CASSYAGGATNEQFF
TGTGCCAGCAGTTACGCAGGGGGGGCCACGAATGAGCAGTTCTTC
>TRBV6-5|TRBJ2-3|TRBD2|NA
CASSYTSGGGADTQYF
TGTGCCAGCAGTTACACCAGCGGGGGAGGGGCAGATACGCAGTATTTT
>TRBV5-5|TRBJ2-1|NA|NA
CASSLAPPGQGSEQFF
TGTGCCAGCAGCTTGGCCCCCCCAGGTCAGGGGAGTGAGCAGTTCTTC
>TRBV12-3/TRBV12-4|TRBJ2-3|TRBD1|NA
CASSLGGTGRTVQYF
TGTGCCAGCAGTTTAGGAGGGACAGGGCGGACCGTGCAGTATTTT
>TRBV20-1|TRBJ2-5|TRBD2|NA
CSARGLGLAGKQETQYF
TGCAGTGCTAGAGGATTGGGTCTAGCGGGGAAACAAGAGACCCAGTACTTC
>TRBV7-2|TRBJ2-1|NA|few
CASSLAHRTRFDNEQFF
TGTGCCAGCAGCTTAGCGCATCGAACTAGATTCGACAATGAGCAGTTCTTC
>TRBV6-5|TRBJ2-4|NA|NA
CPSSYSRLLAKNIQYF
TGTCCCAGCAGTTACTCCAGGCTGCTAGCCAAAAACATTCAGTACTTC
>TRBV29-1|TRBJ2-7|NA|NA
CSVEDLYGGLVHEQYF
TGCAGCGTTGAAGATCTTTATGGGGGGCTGGTCCACGAGCAGTACTTC
>TRBV4-3|TRBJ2-1|NA|NA
CASSQVKPSSYNEQFF
TGCGCCAGCAGCCAAGTAAAGCCGTCCTCCTACAATGAGCAGTTCTTC
>TRBV11-2|TRBJ2-1|NA|NA
CASSLGGGRRNEQFF
TGTGCCAGCAGCCTCGGCGGGGGCCGAAGGAATGAGCAGTTCTTC
>TRBV6-2/TRBV6-3|TRBJ2-5|NA|NA
CASSYSPLNQETQYF
TGTGCCAGCAGTTACTCCCCATTGAACCAAGAGACCCAGTACTTC
>TRBV28|TRBJ1-2|NA|NA
CASLRPGLDGYTF
TGTGCCAGCCTCCGGCCAGGGTTAGATGGCTACACCTTC
>TRBV5-1|TRBJ2-7|NA|NA
CASSSSPDLVHEQYF
TGCGCCAGCAGCTCCAGCCCTGATCTTGTCCACGAGCAGTACTTC
>TRBV7-2|TRBJ1-2|NA|few
CASSRGRPNYGYTF
TGTGCCAGCAGCAGGGGACGTCCTAACTATGGCTACACCTTC
>TRBV25-1|TRBJ2-6|NA|NA
CASSDPTSKRAGANVLTF
TGTGCCAGCAGTGATCCTACCTCGAAAAGGGCTGGGGCCAACGTCCTGACTTTC
>TRBV25-1|TRBJ1-2|TRBD1|NA
CASSEGRTGGDYGYTF
TGTGCCAGCAGCGAAGGAAGGACAGGGGGAGATTATGGCTACACCTTC
>TRBV3-1|TRBJ1-1|TRBD1|NA
CASSRQGAMNTEAFF
TGTGCCAGCAGTCGACAGGGCGCCATGAACACTGAAGCTTTCTTT
>TRBV19|TRBJ2-1|TRBD1|many
CASRAGQGGWDEQFF
TGTGCCAGTAGGGCGGGACAGGGAGGCTGGGATGAGCAGTTCTTC
>TRBV2|TRBJ2-1|NA|few
CASKAGNEQFF
TGTGCCAGCAAAGCAGGGAATGAGCAGTTCTTC
>TRBV11-1|TRBJ2-7|TRBD1|NA
CASSSRDRAHEQYF
TGTGCCAGCAGCTCCCGGGACAGGGCCCACGAGCAGTACTTC
>TRBV27|TRBJ1-4|NA|few
CASSLLTATNEKLFF
TGTGCCAGCAGTTTATTAACAGCAACTAATGAAAAACTGTTTTTT
>TRBV4-1|TRBJ2-6|NA|NA
CASSQGVYTTRPGANVLTF
TGCGCCAGCAGCCAAGGGGTGTACACCACGAGGCCCGGGGCCAACGTCCTGACTTTC
>TRBV4-3|TRBJ1-2|NA|few
CASSQDVQGVYGYTF
TGCGCCAGCAGCCAAGATGTACAGGGAGTCTATGGCTACACCTTC
>TRBV24-1|TRBJ2-3|NA|few
CATSDFDPPHTQYF
TGTGCCACCAGTGATTTTGACCCCCCACATACGCAGTATTTT
>TRBV20-1|TRBJ2-1|NA|few
CSATADTKNEQFF
TGCAGTGCTACCGCGGACACAAAGAATGAGCAGTTCTTC
>TRBV4-3|TRBJ2-6|NA|once
CASSGRTSISGANVLTF
TGCGCCAGCAGCGGCCGGACGTCTATCTCTGGGGCCAACGTCCTGACTTTC
>TRBV7-2|TRBJ2-1|NA|NA
CASSDSGGNYNERFF
TGTGCCAGCAGCGACAGTGGGGGAAACTACAATGAGCGGTTCTTC
>TRBV20-1|TRBJ2-5|NA|few
CSAPRGALQETQYF
TGCAGTGCTCCTCGGGGGGCCTTACAAGAGACCCAGTACTTC
>TRBV12-3/TRBV12-4|TRBJ2-7|NA|NA
CASSTLRVGGITGDEQYF
TGTGCCAGCAGCACCCTCCGCGTAGGGGGAATAACGGGGGACGAGCAGTACTTC
>TRBV7-2|TRBJ2-7|TRBD1|many
CASSHGTGGYEQYF
TGTGCCAGCAGCCACGGGACAGGGGGCTACGAGCAGTACTTC
>TRBV20-1|TRBJ2-1|TRBD2|NA
CSARRAGDHYNEQFF
TGCAGTGCTAGGCGAGCGGGGGACCACTACAATGAGCAGTTCTTC
>TRBV19|TRBJ2-6|NA|NA
CVSSIITPGANVLTF
TGTGTCAGTAGTATAATAACCCCCGGGGCCAACGTCCTGACTTTC
>TRBV7-2|TRBJ2-6|NA|few
CASSRPGAGLSSGANVLTF
TGTGCCAGCAGCCGACCCGGGGCGGGACTTAGCTCTGGGGCCAACGTCCTGACTTTC
>TRBV28|TRBJ1-2|NA|NA
CASSLSSGIEGYTF
TGTGCCAGCAGTTTATCGTCAGGGATAGAAGGCTACACCTTC
>TRBV6-5|TRBJ2-5|NA|NA
CASSDVEQETQYF
TGTGCCAGCAGTGACGTGGAACAAGAGACCCAGTACTTC
>TRBV5-1|TRBJ2-7|TRBD2|few
CASSLNAGVSSYEQYF
TGCGCCAGCAGCTTAAACGCGGGGGTTTCTTCCTACGAGCAGTACTTC
>TRBV12-3/TRBV12-4|TRBJ1-2|NA|NA
CASSVEVRGGYTF
TGTGCCAGCAGTGTGGAGGTTCGAGGTGGCTACACCTTC
>TRBV7-2|TRBJ2-3|TRBD2|NA
CASRLSGGGPDTQYF
TGTGCCAGCAGACTTAGCGGGGGGGGACCAGATACGCAGTATTTT